A single sample gave rise to the 17 T cell receptor beta chains below, sequenced in a study of blood T cells in healthy people across ages. A J-beta primer mix and a sample-barcoded 5' primer were used in a second PCR of roughly 6 to 11 cycles. MiXCR, run by TCRdb on the 5' RACE reads, gives a single entry per CDR3 protein. The sample contains roughly 1.9 million distinct CDR3 sequences, about two fifths of which appear only once. Sample: blood. The receptor set was obtained from a human donor in good health.

This chain uses TRBV12-3 or TRBV12-4 with TRBJ2-3; D possibly corresponds to TRBD1 (5 bases). Deletions cut 4 bases from V and 6 bases from J, with 14 bases between. The CDR3 covers 14 residues. CDR3 bases: TGTGCCAGCAGTTCAGGGTATAGAACGGATACGCAGTATTTT. Amino acid sequence: CASSSGYRTDTQYF.

The rearrangement links TRBV12-3 or TRBV12-4 to TRBJ2-7; D ambiguous. The end of the DNA is better explained by TRBJ2-5, so the J call may be wrong. The CDR3 has 14 residues. The CDR3 loop reads CASRVSGSRETQYF. The CDR3 DNA reads as TGTGCCAGCAGGGTGTCTGGGTCAAGGGAGACCCAGTACTTC.

This clonotype was detected only a few times. The chain's CDR3 is CASSPPVNAGEQYF. CDR3 sequence (DNA): TGTGCCAGCAGCCCCCCAGTTAACGCGGGCGAGCAGTACTTC. The genes are TRBV4-2 and TRBJ2-7; tentative D call: TRBD2 (5 bases). The CDR3 contains 14 residues. V was shortened by 4 bases and J by 6 bases, with 16 bases between the two germline ends. Germline values: CDR1 LGHNA, CDR2 YNFKEQ.

This clonotype was recorded a few times. The rearrangement uses TRBV29-1 and TRBJ2-1, with 10 positions matching TRBD2. This CDR3 has 14 residues. Germline lookup yields CDR1 SQVTM and CDR2 ANQGSEA. With V trimmed by 5 bases and J by 6 bases, 7 bases remained unmatched. The CDR3 DNA follows: TGCAGCGTTCGAGCGGGGGGGCCAGGCAATGAGCAGTTCTTC. Its translation: CSVRAGGPGNEQFF.

This sequence joins TRBV20-1 and TRBJ2-2; 7 bases are a match to TRBD2. The germline V gene encodes CDR1 DFQATT and CDR2 SNEGSKA (reference sequence). V gave up 2 bases and J gave up 2 bases; unmatched junction bases: 8. The CDR3 length is 16 residues. Here the CDR3 reads CSARPPSGVNTGELFF. CDR3 in DNA: TGCAGTGCTAGACCTCCTAGCGGTGTTAACACCGGGGAGCTGTTTTTT.

This clonotype was seen a handful of times. This chain uses TRBV28 with TRBJ2-4; D unresolved. The CDR3 is 11 amino acids. Germline V lookup: CDR1 MDHEN, CDR2 SYDVKM. Trimming cost V 4 bases and J 13 bases, with 11 bases left between them. The DNA of the CDR3 is TGTGCCAGCAGTTCTCCACAGAAGCAGTACTTC. This translates into CASSSPQKQYF.

The genes are TRBV7-6 and TRBJ1-4; D is unclear. Trimming left V 8 bases short and J 8 bases short, with 15 bases between. Germline CDR1 and CDR2: SGHVS and FNYEAQ. The CDR3 loop spans 13 amino acids. The CDR3 loop reads CASGRGPREKLFF. In DNA form, the CDR3 reads TGTGCCAGCGGACGAGGGCCAAGAGAAAAACTGTTTTTT.

The V call is TRBV28, the J call TRBJ2-7, with a possible D match to TRBD2 (7 bases). V was trimmed by 4 bases and J by 7 bases, leaving 20 bases between them. Germline lookup yields CDR1 MDHEN and CDR2 SYDVKM. This CDR3 comprises 15 residues. The CDR3 loop is CASSSPPGGQEEQYF. The CDR3 region has the DNA TGTGCCAGCAGTTCTCCCCCCGGGGGGCAGGAAGAGCAGTACTTC.

For this clonotype: The germline gene is not matched at one end of the junction; a read error may be the cause. The chain links TRBV5-8 to TRBJ2-7, with 7 bases matching TRBD1. CDR1 is SGHTS, CDR2 YDEGEE, per germline. The CDR3 is 16 residues long. The CDR3 region is CTSSLTPGQRSYEQYF. CDR3 bases: TGTACCAGCAGCCTAACGCCGGGACAGCGGTCCTACGAGCAGTACTTC.

The rearrangement links TRBV12-5 to TRBJ2-5, with D perhaps given as TRBD1 or TRBD2 (5 bases each). TRBJ2-7 explains the end of the DNA better; the J call may be wrong. The CDR3 has 14 amino acids. CDR1 LGHNT and CDR2 FRNRAP come from the germline V gene. CDR3 region: CASGPGTPFGEQYF. Written as DNA, the CDR3 is TGTGCTAGTGGTCCCGGGACCCCCTTCGGCGAGCAGTACTTC.

This rearrangement joins TRBV20-1 to TRBJ2-1; weak D call: TRBD2 (7 bases). V was trimmed by 1 base and J by 0 bases, leaving 13 bases between them. Germline V CDR1 and CDR2: DFQATT, SNEGSKA (reference sequence). The CDR3 contains 16 residues. CDR3 DNA: TGCAGTGCTAGAGCGTCGGCGGGGGCCTCCTACAATGAGCAGTTCTTC. Translation gives CSARASAGASYNEQFF.

Regarding this clonotype: The junction shows a germline mismatch at one end, possibly a read error. The CDR3 sequence: CASSSQGAANEKPFF. Here the CDR3 DNA reads TGTGCCAGCAGTTCTCAGGGGGCTGCTAATGAAAAACCGTTTTTT. This chain uses TRBV12-3 or TRBV12-4 with TRBJ1-4; 8 bases line up with TRBD1. The CDR3 runs to 15 residues.

V usage is TRBV5-4 and J usage is TRBJ1-2; TRBD1 matches at 9 bases. Germline CDR1 reads SGHNT; CDR2 reads YYREEE (reference sequence). Germline trimming cut 4 bases from V and 4 bases from J; bases unmatched to any gene: 11. This CDR3 spans 16 amino acids. Written as DNA, the CDR3 is TGTGCCAGCAGCATACGGGACAGGGCCAAAATCTATGGCTACACCTTC. This gives the protein CASSIRDRAKIYGYTF.

V is TRBV9 and J is TRBJ2-2, with D unclear. The V gene lost 0 bases and the J gene lost 1 base, with 13 bases spanning the gap. Germline V gene data show CDR1 as SGDLS and CDR2 as YYNGEE. This CDR3 has 17 amino acids. The CDR3 DNA reads TGTGCCAGCAGCGTAGGTCCTAGACCAATGAACACCGGGGAGCTGTTTTTT. Amino acid sequence: CASSVGPRPMNTGELFF.

This clonotype was observed a handful of times. V gene TRBV4-1 combines with J gene TRBJ1-2; possible D gene TRBD1, 5 bases. This CDR3 is built from 17 residues. V shed 0 bases and J shed 3 bases, with 17 bases lying between them. Germline-derived CDR1 and CDR2 are MGHRA and YSYEKL. The CDR3 sequence: CASSQDWSEGPHYGYTF. CDR3 nucleotide sequence: TGCGCCAGCAGCCAAGATTGGTCCGAGGGACCCCACTATGGCTACACCTTC.

The rearrangement links TRBV27 to TRBJ2-7, with D perhaps TRBD1 (7 bases). The V end was cut by 3 bases, the J end by 2 bases, with 17 bases between. Germline V lookup: CDR1 MNHEY, CDR2 SMNVEV (reference sequence). The CDR3 has 16 residues. The CDR3 DNA reads TGTGCCAGCAGTTTCGGAGGGGGCGGGCCAACCTACGAGCAGTACTTC. It encodes CASSFGGGGPTYEQYF.

This clonotype was detected many times. The J gene is TRBJ1-1, the V gene TRBV20-1; D remains unclear. Germline V gene sequence: CDR1 DFQATT, CDR2 SNEGSKA (reference sequence). Deletions cut 1 base from V and 1 base from J, with 4 bases between. The CDR3 runs to 12 residues. The CDR3 sequence: CSARGGNTEAFF. CDR3 nucleotides: TGCAGTGCTAGAGGGGGGAACACTGAAGCTTTCTTT.